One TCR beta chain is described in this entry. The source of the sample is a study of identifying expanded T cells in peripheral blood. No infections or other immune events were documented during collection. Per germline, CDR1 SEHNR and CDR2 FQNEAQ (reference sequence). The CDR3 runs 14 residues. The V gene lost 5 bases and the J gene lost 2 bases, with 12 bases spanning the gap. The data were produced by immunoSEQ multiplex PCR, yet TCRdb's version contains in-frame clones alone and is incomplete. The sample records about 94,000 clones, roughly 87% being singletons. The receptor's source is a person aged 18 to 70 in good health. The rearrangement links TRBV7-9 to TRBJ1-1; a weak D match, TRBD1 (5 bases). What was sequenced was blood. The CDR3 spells CASSITGVNTEAFF. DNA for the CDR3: TGTGCCAGCAGCATCACGGGGGTTAACACTGAAGCTTTCTTT.